This section outlines one TCR beta chain sequence together with its context. This sample is part of a study of blood T cell repertoires in COVID-19. Study background: Sites across the United States, Italy and Spain contributed samples from acute and convalescent COVID-19. The analysed material was cDNA or gDNA that came from T cells, B-cell-depleted T cells, or PBMCs.

Authors' analysis steps: Amplification with reference gene primers provided the estimates of nucleated cell counts. Some clones are missing from TCRdb's copy, which holds only in-frame ones; the method was immunoSEQ multiplex PCR. V and J calls and clone size are given by that table; D and trimming were obtained from the DNA. The table shows about 220,000 clones, with around four fifths occurring only once. The receptor was derived from a man aged 30 to 39 with active or convalescent COVID-19. Sample: peripheral blood.

The CDR3 DNA follows: TGTGCCAGCAGTGTTACAGGAATCAGCTCCTACGAGCAGTACTTC. This sequence encodes CASSVTGISSYEQYF. This rearrangement joins TRBV5-4 to TRBJ2-7; possible D gene TRBD1, 5 bases. The CDR3 totals 15 residues. V was trimmed by 5 bases and J by 0 bases, leaving 15 bases between them. The germline CDR1 and CDR2 sequences are SGHNT and YYREEE (reference sequence).